This TCR beta chain was captured by sequencing in a study of blood T cells in healthy people across ages (dated by TCRdb to the mid-2010s). Turning to the overall study: Template switching captured roughly one uniquely barcoded TCR beta cDNA molecule per two T cells in model experiments. Age-related changes in TCR beta repertoire diversity were measured in the study by deep sequencing normalized with unique cDNA molecular identifiers. The study analyzed two additional independent replicas of 1 million unique cDNA reads from the same blood draw for two donors, one aged 18 to 29 and one aged 80 or older. Four age groups were formed from the donors: young (average 16 years), middle-aged (approximately 40), aged (about 62) and long-lived (roughly 81). To avoid experimental bias, donors of different ages were spread randomly across the sequencing lanes.

Donors were 39 systemically healthy Caucasian individuals from Russia aged 6 to 90 years. Roughly 10 milliliters of peripheral blood were drawn from each donor into EDTA-treated Vacutainer tubes. Ficoll-Paque density-gradient centrifugation was used to isolate PBMCs, with at least 7 million per sample. Total RNA was extracted from PBMCs with Trizol reagent, with at least 6 micrograms obtained per sample. The percentages of naive CD45RAhigh/CD27high T cells were determined by flow cytometry on a PBMC aliquot from every donor. To note about this clonotype: Its antigen target is currently unknown. Base qualities are not provided; no much larger clone lies one nucleotide away.

Study-wide findings and limitations: Estimates of total diversity from one million sequenced T cells were regarded as lower bounds and underestimates. Compared with the aged group, the long-lived group had more naive CD4+ T cells, fewer expanded clones and increased TCR diversity, suggesting age selection. Observed TCR beta diversity correlated strongly with the percentage of naive T cells measured by flow cytometry. Because the CMV infection status of the donors was unknown, age-related changes in expanded clonotypes may potentially have been confounded. As age increased, observed TCR beta diversity per million T cells dropped in a roughly linear way, and a significant reduction was already evident by age 40. Conclusive comparison of naive and antigen-experienced compartments was prevented by the profiling of bulk unsorted PBMCs.

The library relied on 5' RACE. Sequencing used an Illumina HiSeq 2500. A second roughly 7 to 11 cycle PCR used a sample-barcoded 5' primer and a J-beta primer mix. A template-switch 5' adaptor carrying 12 random nucleotides introduced a unique molecular identifier onto each TCR beta cDNA molecule. At least 3 million CDR3-containing paired-end reads were obtained from each sample. The Mint cDNA synthesis kit, primed by a TRBC-specific oligonucleotide, was used to synthesize first-strand cDNA from all RNA. Following uracil-DNA glycosylase treatment, a first 18-cycle PCR with universal primers M1SS and BC2_uni_R was performed on all cDNA. Per the original workflow: For normalization, 1 million high-quality reads were randomly selected from each sample, with every read carrying a distinct molecular identifier. Instead of being binned into consensus sequences, reads that shared molecular identifiers were thrown out. MiTCR, run with a Q25 quality threshold and the strictest error-elimination algorithm, handled CDR3 identification, clonotype clustering and error correction. A nonparametric unseen species model with Euler transformation was used to estimate a lower bound on total TCR beta diversity. TCRdb passed the public sequencing reads through fastp at Q25 and MiXCR, retaining productive beta sequences. Identical CDR3 proteins give one entry, which carries the most common genes and DNA. The V and J calls reflect TCRdb's pipeline rather than the authors' work. The sample profile shows 790,000 or so distinct CDR3 sequences; more than 35% of them were found once. The ten largest clones add up to 15% to 20% of the sample.

Sequencing was done on a sample of blood. The TCR comes from a man aged 80 or over in good health.

The nucleotide sequence reads TGTGCCAGCAGCTTATTTGCGGGAGTTACAGATACGCAGTATTTT. It is translated as CASSLFAGVTDTQYF. The chain was built from TRBV7-2 and TRBJ2-3, with 7 middle bases fitting TRBD2. Trimming removed 2 bases from V and 3 bases from J; the gene matches leave 5 bases unexplained. CDR1 is given as SGHTA and CDR2 as FQGNSA, both from the germline V gene. Counted from cysteine to phenylalanine, this CDR3 has 15 amino acids. The sequence is cut down to CDR3 DNA, 45 bases in frame from base 1.